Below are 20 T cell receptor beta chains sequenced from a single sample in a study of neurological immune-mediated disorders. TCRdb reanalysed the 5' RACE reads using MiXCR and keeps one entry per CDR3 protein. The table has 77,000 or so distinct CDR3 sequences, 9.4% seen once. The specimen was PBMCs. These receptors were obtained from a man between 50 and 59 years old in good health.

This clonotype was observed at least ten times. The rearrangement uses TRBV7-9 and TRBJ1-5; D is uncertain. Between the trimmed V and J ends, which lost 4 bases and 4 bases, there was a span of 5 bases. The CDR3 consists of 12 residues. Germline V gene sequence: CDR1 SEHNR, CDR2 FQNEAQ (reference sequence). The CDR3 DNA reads TGTGCCAGCAGCTCCGTTAATCAGCCCCAGCATTTT. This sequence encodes CASSSVNQPQHF.

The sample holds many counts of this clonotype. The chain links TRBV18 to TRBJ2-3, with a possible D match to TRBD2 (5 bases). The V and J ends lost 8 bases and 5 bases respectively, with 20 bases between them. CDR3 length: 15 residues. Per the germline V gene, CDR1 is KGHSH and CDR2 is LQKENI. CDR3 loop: CASQTWGDKGDTQYF. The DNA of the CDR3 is TGTGCCAGCCAGACCTGGGGAGACAAGGGAGATACGCAGTATTTT.

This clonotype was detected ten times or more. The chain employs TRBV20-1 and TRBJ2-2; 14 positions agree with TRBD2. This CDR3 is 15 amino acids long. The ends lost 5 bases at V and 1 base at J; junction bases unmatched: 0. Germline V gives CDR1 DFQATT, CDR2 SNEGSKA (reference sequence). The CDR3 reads CSAGLAGGNTGELFF. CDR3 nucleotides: TGCAGTGCTGGACTAGCGGGGGGGAACACCGGGGAGCTGTTTTTT.

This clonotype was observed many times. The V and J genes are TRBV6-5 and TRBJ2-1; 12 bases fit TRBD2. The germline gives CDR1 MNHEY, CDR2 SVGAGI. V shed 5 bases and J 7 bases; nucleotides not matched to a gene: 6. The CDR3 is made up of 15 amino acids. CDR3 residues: CASSLAGGPKNEQFF. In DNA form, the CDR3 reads TGTGCCAGCAGTCTAGCGGGGGGGCCTAAGAATGAGCAGTTCTTC.

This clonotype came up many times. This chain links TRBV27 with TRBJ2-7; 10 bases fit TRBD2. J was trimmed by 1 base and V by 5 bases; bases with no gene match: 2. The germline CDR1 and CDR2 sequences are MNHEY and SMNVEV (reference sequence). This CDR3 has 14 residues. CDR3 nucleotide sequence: TGTGCCAGCAGTCGACTAGCGGGTTCCTACGAGCAGTACTTC. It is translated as CASSRLAGSYEQYF.

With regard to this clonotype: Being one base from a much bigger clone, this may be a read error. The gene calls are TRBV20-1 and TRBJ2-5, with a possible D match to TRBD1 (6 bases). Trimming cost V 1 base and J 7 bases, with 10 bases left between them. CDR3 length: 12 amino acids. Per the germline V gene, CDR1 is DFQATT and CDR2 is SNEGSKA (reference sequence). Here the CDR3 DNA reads TGCAGTGCTAGAGGGTTAGGGGGGACCCAGTACTTC. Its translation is CSARGLGGTQYF.

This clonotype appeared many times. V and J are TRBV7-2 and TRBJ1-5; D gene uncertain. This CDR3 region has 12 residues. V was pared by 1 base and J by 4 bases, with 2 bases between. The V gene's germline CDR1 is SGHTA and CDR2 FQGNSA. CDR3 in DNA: TGTGCCAGCAGCTTAGTAAATCAGCCCCAGCATTTT. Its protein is CASSLVNQPQHF.

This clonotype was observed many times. The CDR3 DNA follows: TGCAGTGCTGGAATTAGGAACACCGGGGAGCTGTTTTTT. Protein product: CSAGIRNTGELFF. This chain uses TRBV20-1 with TRBJ2-2; D unresolved. CDR1 DFQATT and CDR2 SNEGSKA come from the germline V gene (reference sequence). The germline V and J ends were trimmed by 5 bases and 1 base, with 8 bases remaining between them. The CDR3 extends over 13 amino acids.

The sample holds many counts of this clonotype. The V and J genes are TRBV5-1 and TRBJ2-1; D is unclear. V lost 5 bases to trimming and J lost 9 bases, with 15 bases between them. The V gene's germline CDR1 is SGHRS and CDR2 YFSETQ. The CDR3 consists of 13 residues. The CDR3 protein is CASSDPAPGEQFF. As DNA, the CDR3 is TGCGCCAGCAGTGACCCAGCGCCGGGTGAGCAGTTCTTC.

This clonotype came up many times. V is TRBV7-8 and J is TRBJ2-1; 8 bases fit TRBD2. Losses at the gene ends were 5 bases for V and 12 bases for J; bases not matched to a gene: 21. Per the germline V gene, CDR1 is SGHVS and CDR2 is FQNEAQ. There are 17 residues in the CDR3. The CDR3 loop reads CASSNRGLAGSKEGQFF. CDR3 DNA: TGTGCCAGCAGCAACCGAGGGCTAGCGGGTTCCAAAGAGGGGCAGTTCTTC.

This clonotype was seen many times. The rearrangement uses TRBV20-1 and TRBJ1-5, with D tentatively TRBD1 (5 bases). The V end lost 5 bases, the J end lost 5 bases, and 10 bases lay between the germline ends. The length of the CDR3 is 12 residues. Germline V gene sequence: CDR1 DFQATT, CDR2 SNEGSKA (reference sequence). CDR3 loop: CSAGDRDQPQHF. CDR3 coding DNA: TGCAGTGCTGGGGACCGAGATCAGCCCCAGCATTTT.

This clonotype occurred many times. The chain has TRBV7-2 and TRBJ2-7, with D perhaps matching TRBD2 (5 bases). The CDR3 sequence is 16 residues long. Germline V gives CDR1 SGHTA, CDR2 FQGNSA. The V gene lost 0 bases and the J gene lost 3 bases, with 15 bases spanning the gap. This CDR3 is CASSLASSGHLYEQYF. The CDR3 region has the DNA TGTGCCAGCAGCTTAGCGTCCAGCGGCCACCTCTACGAGCAGTACTTC.

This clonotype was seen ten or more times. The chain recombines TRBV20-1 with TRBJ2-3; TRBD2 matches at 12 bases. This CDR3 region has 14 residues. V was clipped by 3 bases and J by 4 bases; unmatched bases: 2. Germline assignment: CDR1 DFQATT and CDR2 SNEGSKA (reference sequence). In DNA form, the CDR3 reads TGCAGTGCTAGGACTAGCGGGGGCCCAGATACGCAGTATTTT. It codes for CSARTSGGPDTQYF.

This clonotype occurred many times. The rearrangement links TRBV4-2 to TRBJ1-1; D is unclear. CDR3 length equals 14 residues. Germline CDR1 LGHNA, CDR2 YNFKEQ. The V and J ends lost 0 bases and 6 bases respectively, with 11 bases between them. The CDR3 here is CASSQDQAEPEAFF. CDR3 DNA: TGTGCCAGCAGCCAAGATCAGGCAGAGCCTGAAGCTTTCTTT.

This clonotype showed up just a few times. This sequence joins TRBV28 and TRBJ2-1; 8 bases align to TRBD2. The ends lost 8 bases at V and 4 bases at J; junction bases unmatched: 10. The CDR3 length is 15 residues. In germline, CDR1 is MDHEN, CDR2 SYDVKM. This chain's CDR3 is CASCLRGGGYNEQFF. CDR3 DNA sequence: TGTGCCAGCTGCTTAAGGGGCGGGGGGTACAATGAGCAGTTCTTC. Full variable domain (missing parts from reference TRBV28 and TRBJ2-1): DVKVTQSSRYLVKRTGEKVFLECVQDMDHENMFWYRQDPGLGLRLIYFSYDVKMKEKGDIPEGYSVSREKKERFSLILESASTNQTSMYLCASCLRGGGYNEQFFGPGTRLTVL.

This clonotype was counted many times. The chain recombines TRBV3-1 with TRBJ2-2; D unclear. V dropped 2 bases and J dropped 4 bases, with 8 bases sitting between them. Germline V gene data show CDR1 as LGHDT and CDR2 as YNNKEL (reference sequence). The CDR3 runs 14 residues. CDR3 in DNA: TGTGCCAGCAGCCAACAGAGTCTCACCGGGGAGCTGTTTTTT. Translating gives CASSQQSLTGELFF.

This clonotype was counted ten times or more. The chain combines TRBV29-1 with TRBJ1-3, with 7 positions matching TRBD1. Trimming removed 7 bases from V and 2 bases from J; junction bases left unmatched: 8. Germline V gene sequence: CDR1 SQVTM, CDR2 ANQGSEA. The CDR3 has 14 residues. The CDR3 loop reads CSASRGEAGNTIYF. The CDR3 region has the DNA TGCAGCGCCTCCAGGGGGGAAGCTGGAAACACCATATATTTT.

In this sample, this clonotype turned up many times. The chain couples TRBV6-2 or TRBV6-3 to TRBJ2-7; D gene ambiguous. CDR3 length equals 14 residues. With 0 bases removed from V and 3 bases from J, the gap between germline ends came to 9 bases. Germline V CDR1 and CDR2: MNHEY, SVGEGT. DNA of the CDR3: TGTGCCAGCAGTTACTCGAACCCGGGCTACGAGCAGTACTTC. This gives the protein CASSYSNPGYEQYF.

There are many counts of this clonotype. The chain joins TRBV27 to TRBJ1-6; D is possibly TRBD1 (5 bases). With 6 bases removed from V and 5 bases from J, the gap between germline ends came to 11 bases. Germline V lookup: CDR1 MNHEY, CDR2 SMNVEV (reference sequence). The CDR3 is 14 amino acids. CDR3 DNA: TGTGCCAGCAGCTGGGGACGGAATAATTCACCCCTCCACTTT. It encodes CASSWGRNNSPLHF.

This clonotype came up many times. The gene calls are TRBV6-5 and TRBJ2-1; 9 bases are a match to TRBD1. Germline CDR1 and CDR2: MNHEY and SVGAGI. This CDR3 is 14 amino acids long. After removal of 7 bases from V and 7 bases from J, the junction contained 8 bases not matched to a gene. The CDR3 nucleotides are TGTGCCAGCACAACTGGGGACAGGGTGAATGAGCAGTTCTTC. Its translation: CASTTGDRVNEQFF.